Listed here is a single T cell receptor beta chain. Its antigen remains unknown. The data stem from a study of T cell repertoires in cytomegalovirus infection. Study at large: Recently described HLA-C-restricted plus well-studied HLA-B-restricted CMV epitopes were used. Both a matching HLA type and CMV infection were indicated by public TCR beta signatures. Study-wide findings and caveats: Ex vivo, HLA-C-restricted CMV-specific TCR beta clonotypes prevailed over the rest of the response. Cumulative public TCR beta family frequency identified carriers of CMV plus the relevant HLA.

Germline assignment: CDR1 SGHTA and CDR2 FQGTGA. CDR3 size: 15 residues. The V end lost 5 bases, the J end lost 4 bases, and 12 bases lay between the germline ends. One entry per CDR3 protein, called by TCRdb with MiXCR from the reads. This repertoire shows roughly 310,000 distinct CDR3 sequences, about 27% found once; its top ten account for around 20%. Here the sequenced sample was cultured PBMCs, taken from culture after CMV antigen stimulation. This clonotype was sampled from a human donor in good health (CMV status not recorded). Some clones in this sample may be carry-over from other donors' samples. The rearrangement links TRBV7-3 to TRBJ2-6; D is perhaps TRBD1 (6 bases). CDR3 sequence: CASSPMGAGANVLTF. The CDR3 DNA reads TGTGCCAGCAGCCCGATGGGGGCCGGGGCCAACGTCCTGACTTTC.